This TCR beta chain was recorded in a study of beta chain features in type 1 diabetes. Trimming took off 2 bases at V and 4 bases at J, with 17 bases between the two ends. Germline V gene sequence: CDR1 GTSNPN, CDR2 SVGIG (reference sequence). The CDR3 consists of 15 residues. Expressed TCRB transcripts were sequenced after all isolated RNA was converted to cDNA. Generated by immunoSEQ multiplex PCR, the TCRdb table keeps only in-frame clones and is missing some. The table lists around 250,000 clones, just over 20% of them singletons. Study results and limitations: Within each of all four CD4+ subsets, Type 1 diabetes patients had TCRB CDR3s that were moderately but significantly shorter.

Purity (above 98%) was reached by all sorted populations. Note on this clone: Its cognate antigen is unknown.

What was sequenced was naive CD4+ T cells from blood. The chain uses TRBV30 and TRBJ1-1; no reliable D call. The source is a woman in her thirties or forties with type 1 diabetes. The CDR3 DNA reads TGTGCCTGGAGTAACGAAGGACGGAGGACCACTGAAGCTTTCTTT. Protein product: CAWSNEGRRTTEAFF.